A single sample is the source of the 21 T cell receptor beta chains below, sequenced in a study of cytomegalovirus exposure and HLA in healthy donors. The repertoire was sequenced with immunoSEQ multiplex PCR; TCRdb's copy has only in-frame clones and lacks some. The sample consists of over 110,000 clones, 70% to 90% of them appearing once. The specimen sequenced was PBMCs. The receptors here all came from a man aged 18 to 29 in good health and CMV-seropositive.

The genes are TRBV6-5 and TRBJ2-1; D might be TRBD1 (6 bases). This CDR3 spans 15 amino acids. Germline CDR1 is MNHEY and CDR2 is SVGAGI. Trimming left V 7 bases short and J 6 bases short, with 19 bases between. The CDR3 sequence: CASMWVGGLGNEQFF. In DNA, the CDR3 is TGTGCCAGCATGTGGGTTGGGGGCCTCGGCAATGAGCAGTTCTTC.

This clone has just one count. The rearrangement links TRBV25-1 to TRBJ2-3; 11 bases are shared with TRBD2. V dropped 6 bases and J dropped 5; count of bases not matched to a gene: 7. Per the germline V gene, CDR1 is MGHDK and CDR2 is SYGVNS. This CDR3 has 15 residues. As DNA, the CDR3 is TGTGCCAGCAGAGAACTAGCGGGAGTAGGAGATACGCAGTATTTT. It specifies CASRELAGVGDTQYF. Using reference TRBV25-1 and TRBJ2-3 for the parts outside the CDR3, the full variable domain is EADIYQTPRYLVIGTGKKITLECSQTMGHDKMYWYQQDPGMELHLIHYSYGVNSTEKGDLSSESTVSRIRTEHFPLTLESARPSHTSQYLCASRELAGVGDTQYFGPGTRLTVL.

The genes are TRBV7-6 and TRBJ2-1, with 7 positions matching TRBD1. J was trimmed by 4 bases and V by 1 base; bases with no gene match: 4. Germline lookup yields CDR1 SGHVS and CDR2 FNYEAQ. This CDR3 has 15 residues. CDR3 residues: CASSLGDRPYNEQFF. Here the CDR3 DNA reads TGTGCCAGCAGCTTAGGGGACAGACCTTACAATGAGCAGTTCTTC.

Concerning this clone: Other DNA sequences within the sample encode an identical CDR3. This chain connects TRBV2 to TRBJ1-6; 7 bases are a match to TRBD1. The ends lost 0 bases at V and 16 bases at J; junction bases unmatched: 9. The germline gives CDR1 SNHLY, CDR2 FYNNEI. This CDR3 region has 14 residues. The CDR3 loop reads CASSEARGQGPLHF. The CDR3, as DNA: TGTGCCAGCAGTGAAGCAAGGGGGCAGGGTCCTCTCCACTTT.

This clone has more than one count but fewer than ten. The V and J genes are TRBV5-4 and TRBJ2-5; TRBD2 matches 7 bases. J lost 10 bases, V lost 4 bases, and 10 bases had no gene match. CDR1 and CDR2 (germline): SGHNT, YYREEE (reference sequence). This CDR3 is 13 amino acids long. The CDR3 loop is CASSTRTSWIQYF. The CDR3 DNA is TGTGCCAGCAGCACCCGGACTAGTTGGATCCAGTACTTC. The variable domain in full, completed from reference TRBV5-4 and TRBJ2-5, reads ETGVTQSPTHLIKTRGQQVTLRCSSQSGHNTVSWYQQALGQGPQFIFQYYREEENGRGNFPPRFSGLQFPNYSSELNVNALELDDSALYLCASSTRTSWIQYFGPGTRLLVL.

The chain is built from TRBV7-9 and TRBJ2-3; D is possibly TRBD1 (6 bases). Trimming removed 8 bases at V and 0 bases at J, with 9 bases between. The length of the CDR3 is 13 residues. Per the germline V gene, CDR1 is SEHNR and CDR2 is FQNEAQ (reference sequence). CDR3 coding DNA: TGTGCCAGCGGGACACGTAGCACAGATACGCAGTATTTT. Its protein product is CASGTRSTDTQYF.

This chain connects TRBV4-1 to TRBJ2-1; D ambiguous. This CDR3 is 15 amino acids long. The germline CDR1 and CDR2 sequences are MGHRA and YSYEKL. Trimming left V 10 bases short and J 0 bases short, with 16 bases between. The CDR3 here is CATTAGFSSYNEQFF. In nucleotides, the CDR3 is TGCGCCACCACCGCCGGGTTTAGCTCCTACAATGAGCAGTTCTTC.

The rearrangement links TRBV30 to TRBJ1-5; D gene unclear. Trimming took off 3 bases at V and 6 bases at J, with 12 bases between the two ends. Germline CDR1 is GTSNPN and CDR2 is SVGIG (reference sequence). The CDR3 runs to 13 residues. The CDR3 loop is CAWSEARVQPQHF. CDR3 sequence (DNA): TGTGCCTGGAGCGAAGCTCGCGTTCAGCCCCAGCATTTT.

The chain joins TRBV7-8 to TRBJ1-1, with TRBD1 identical over 7 bases. Trimming at V came to 1 base and at J to 2 bases, leaving 4 bases not matched to a gene. From germline, CDR1 is SGHVS and CDR2 FQNEAQ. There are 15 residues in the CDR3. In DNA form, the CDR3 reads TGTGCCAGCAGCTTAGAGGGACAGAAAAACACTGAAGCTTTCTTT. Its protein is CASSLEGQKNTEAFF.

The chain joins TRBV19 to TRBJ1-2; no reliable D call. This CDR3 is 13 amino acids long. V was shortened by 5 bases and J by 1 base, with 8 bases between the two germline ends. Germline CDR1 reads LNHDA; CDR2 reads SQIVND (reference sequence). The CDR3 region is CASSGTGNYGYTF. The CDR3 bases are TGTGCCAGTAGTGGTACGGGTAACTATGGCTACACCTTC.

The chain joins TRBV27 to TRBJ2-5, with D possibly matching TRBD1 (6 bases). The CDR3 is 15 amino acids. The V gene lost 6 bases and the J gene lost 2 bases, with 16 bases spanning the gap. The germline CDR1 and CDR2 sequences are MNHEY and SMNVEV (reference sequence). The CDR3 reads CASRLQGRRQETQYF. As DNA, the CDR3 is TGTGCCAGCAGGTTACAGGGCCGGAGACAAGAGACCCAGTACTTC.

V usage is TRBV13 and J usage is TRBJ2-1, with TRBD2 matching 15 bases. Germline CDR1 PRHDT, CDR2 FYEKMQ (reference sequence). CDR3 length: 18 amino acids. V lost 1 base and J lost 1; bases outside the gene matches: 2. The CDR3 DNA reads as TGTGCCAGCAGCTTAGAGGGACTAGCGGGGGGATCCTACAATGAGCAGTTCTTC. As protein: CASSLEGLAGGSYNEQFF.

The V gene is TRBV7-7, the J gene TRBJ1-5; D call uncertain. CDR1 and CDR2 from the germline V gene are SSHAT and FNYEAQ (reference sequence). The CDR3 is 14 amino acids. V dropped 5 bases and J dropped 7 bases, with 15 bases sitting between them. In nucleotides, the CDR3 is TGTGCCAGCAGCCAGACGTGGGGAGGCCAGCCCCAGCATTTT. Its protein product is CASSQTWGGQPQHF.

The chain carries TRBV29-1 and TRBJ2-2; TRBD2 might be the D (5 bases). The ends were cut back, 3 bases at V and 5 bases at J, with 10 bases in the middle. The V gene's germline CDR1 is SQVTM and CDR2 ANQGSEA. This CDR3 is built from 13 residues. CDR3 nucleotide sequence: TGCAGCGTTGATAAGGGCGGGACCGGGGAGCTGTTTTTT. Protein: CSVDKGGTGELFF.

This chain connects TRBV6-1 to TRBJ2-7; 7 bases map to TRBD1. Germline CDR1 is MNHNS and CDR2 is SASEGT. The ends lost 3 bases at V and 3 bases at J; junction bases unmatched: 11. The CDR3 contains 16 residues. CDR3 in DNA: TGTGCCAGCAGTGAGGGTTTCCAAGGGGGCCGCTACGAGCAGTACTTC. Translating gives CASSEGFQGGRYEQYF.

This clone occurred a few times. The chain combines TRBV7-6 with TRBJ1-2; 10 nucleotides match TRBD1. The V segment lost 1 base and the J segment 5 bases; nucleotides outside the gene matches: 16. The CDR3 loop spans 19 amino acids. The germline CDR1 and CDR2 sequences are SGHVS and FNYEAQ. This chain's CDR3 is CASSLVGPGTGARVYGYTF. The CDR3, as DNA: TGTGCCAGCAGCTTAGTAGGTCCCGGGACAGGGGCAAGGGTGTATGGCTACACCTTC.

The rearrangement links TRBV7-8 to TRBJ2-5, with 8 bases that match TRBD2. Per the germline V gene, CDR1 is SGHVS and CDR2 is FQNEAQ. The junction had 18 bases not matched to a gene; V was cut back by 4 bases and J by 2 bases. The CDR3 runs to 19 residues. The CDR3: CASSSPHLRTGGLQETQYF. The DNA for the CDR3 is TGTGCCAGCAGCTCCCCTCACCTTAGGACGGGGGGGCTACAAGAGACCCAGTACTTC.

The chain carries TRBV6-1 and TRBJ2-7; D gene uncertain. V was pared by 7 bases and J by 3 bases, with 7 bases between. CDR1 MNHNS and CDR2 SASEGT come from the germline V gene. The CDR3 runs to 11 residues. Written as DNA, the CDR3 is TGTGCCAGCATGTCCTACTACGAGCAGTACTTC. Translating gives CASMSYYEQYF.

The V call is TRBV5-4, the J call TRBJ2-5, with a possible D match to TRBD1 (5 bases). The CDR3 has 13 amino acids. Trimming cost V 4 bases and J 3 bases, with 10 bases left between them. Per germline, CDR1 SGHNT and CDR2 YYREEE (reference sequence). The CDR3 protein is CASSPDTKETQYF. CDR3 DNA sequence: TGTGCCAGCAGCCCGGACACGAAAGAGACCCAGTACTTC.

The chain couples TRBV6-5 to TRBJ2-4; a weak D match, TRBD1 (6 bases). V dropped 0 bases and J dropped 6 bases, with 12 bases sitting between them. The CDR3 spans 15 residues. Germline V gives CDR1 MNHEY, CDR2 SVGAGI. The CDR3 loop is CASSYSRQGINIQYF. CDR3 in DNA: TGTGCCAGCAGTTACTCGAGGCAGGGGATAAACATTCAGTACTTC.

The genes are TRBV19 and TRBJ1-1; 10 bases map to TRBD1. J was trimmed by 1 base and V by 7 bases; bases with no gene match: 6. Germline-derived CDR1 and CDR2 are LNHDA and SQIVND (reference sequence). This CDR3 has 15 amino acids. The CDR3 is CASTDRGLGNTEAFF. The CDR3 coding sequence is TGTGCCAGTACAGACAGGGGGCTCGGGAACACTGAAGCTTTCTTT.